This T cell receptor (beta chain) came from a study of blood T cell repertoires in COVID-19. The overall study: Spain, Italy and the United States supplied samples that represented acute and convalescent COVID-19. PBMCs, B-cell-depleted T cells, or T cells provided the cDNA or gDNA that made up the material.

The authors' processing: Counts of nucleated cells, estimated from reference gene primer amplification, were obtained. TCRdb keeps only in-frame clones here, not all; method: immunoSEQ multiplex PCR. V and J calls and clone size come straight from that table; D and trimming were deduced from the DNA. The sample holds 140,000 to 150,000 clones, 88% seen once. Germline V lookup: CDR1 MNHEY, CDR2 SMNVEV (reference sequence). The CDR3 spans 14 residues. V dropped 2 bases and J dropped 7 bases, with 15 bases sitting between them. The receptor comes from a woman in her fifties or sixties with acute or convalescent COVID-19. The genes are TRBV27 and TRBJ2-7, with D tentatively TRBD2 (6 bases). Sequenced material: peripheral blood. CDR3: CASSLGTGGGEQYF. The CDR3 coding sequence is TGTGCCAGCAGTTTAGGGACTGGAGGCGGGGAGCAGTACTTC.